This TCR beta chain was captured by sequencing in a study of T cell responses to AZD1222 COVID-19 vaccine. Clones were sequenced by immunoSEQ multiplex PCR, and TCRdb holds only the in-frame ones, with some missing. The data contain approximately 67,000 clones, around four fifths of them singletons. Regarding this clone: Its antigen is unidentified.

Study findings and constraints: White British donors predominated, females outnumbered males, and clonal diversity was possibly underestimated. Close to half of all spike-specific TCRs reportedly target regions of the variants that are unmutated. Samples come after the peak T cell response, not at day 14.

The V gene's germline CDR1 is SNHLY and CDR2 FYNNEI. The V gene lost 4 bases and the J gene lost 1 base, with 14 bases spanning the gap. CDR3 length: 16 residues. This chain joins TRBV2 and TRBJ1-3; D gene uncertain. The material was peripheral blood, obtained on day 0 of AZD1222 vaccination. The TCR was taken from an adult in good health. CDR3 sequence (DNA): TGTGCCAGCAGTGGCGCGCAGATTAATTCTGGAAACACCATATATTTT. Its translation is CASSGAQINSGNTIYF. Looking up the rest from reference TRBV2 and TRBJ1-3 gives the full variable domain: EPEVTQTPSHQVTQMGQEVILRCVPISNHLYFYWYRQILGQKVEFLVSFYNNEISEKSEIFDDQFSVERPDGSNFTLKIRSTKLEDSAMYFCASSGAQINSGNTIYFGEGSWLTVV.